This T cell receptor (beta chain) emerged from a study of blood T cells in healthy people across ages. This clonotype was seen a handful of times. Sample-barcoded 5' priming and a J-beta primer mix drove a second PCR of 7 to 11 cycles. TCRdb fed the 5' RACE reads into MiXCR, producing one record per CDR3 protein. The sample yields approximately 800,000 distinct CDR3 sequences, more than 35% seen once. This receptor was taken from an elderly man in good health. The sequenced material came from blood.

The CDR3 reads CASSPRGAPSHYEQYF. The CDR3 nucleotides are TGTGCCAGCAGTCCCCGGGGGGCCCCGTCCCACTACGAGCAGTACTTC. This chain uses TRBV12-3 or TRBV12-4 with TRBJ2-7, with D perhaps TRBD2 (7 bases). Trimming cost V 5 bases and J 3 bases, with 20 bases left between them. The CDR3 covers 16 residues.